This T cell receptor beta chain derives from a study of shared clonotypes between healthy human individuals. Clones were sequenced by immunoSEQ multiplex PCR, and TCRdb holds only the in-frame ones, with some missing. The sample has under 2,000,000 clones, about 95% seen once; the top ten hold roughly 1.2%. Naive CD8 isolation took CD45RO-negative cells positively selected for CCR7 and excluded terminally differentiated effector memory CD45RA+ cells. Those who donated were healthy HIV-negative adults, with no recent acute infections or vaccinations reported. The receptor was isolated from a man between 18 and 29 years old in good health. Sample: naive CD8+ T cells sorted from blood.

The DNA for the CDR3 is TGTGCCAGTAGTTCCATACTAGAAAGGAACACCGGGGAGCTGTTTTTT. Translation gives CASSSILERNTGELFF. The rearrangement joins TRBV19 to TRBJ2-2; tentatively, D is TRBD2 (5 bases). The CDR3 runs 16 residues. V was clipped by 5 bases and J by 1 base, with 14 bases between them. CDR1 LNHDA and CDR2 SQIVND come from the germline V gene (reference sequence).